The 6 T cell receptor beta chains given below trace back to one sample, sequenced in a study of T cell clones after liver transplantation. The repertoire was sequenced with immunoSEQ multiplex PCR; TCRdb's copy has only in-frame clones and lacks some. The data contain under 55,000 clones, approximately 87% of them singletons. Specimen: CD8+ T cells from blood, collected 12 months after liver transplant. The receptors stem from a human patient who received a liver transplant. Some T cells may have come from the graft donor.

The rearrangement uses TRBV11-2 and TRBJ2-1; D perhaps matches TRBD2 (5 bases). Germline values: CDR1 SGHAT, CDR2 FQNNGV. The CDR3 contains 14 residues. V was pared by 2 bases and J by 4 bases, with 9 bases between. This CDR3 is CASSLPDSYNEQFF. CDR3 nucleotide sequence: TGTGCCAGCAGCTTACCGGACTCGTACAATGAGCAGTTCTTC.

This clone was picked up a small number of times. V gene TRBV10-2 combines with J gene TRBJ1-2; D gene uncertain. V was cut by 7 bases and J by 6 bases, with 12 bases left in between. CDR3 size: 12 residues. Germline-derived CDR1 and CDR2 are WSHSY and SAAADI. CDR3 sequence reads: CASMTAGDGYTF. The CDR3 DNA is TGCGCCAGCATGACGGCAGGAGATGGCTACACCTTC.

The rearrangement joins TRBV28 to TRBJ2-7, with D maybe TRBD1 (6 bases). Trimming cost V 7 bases and J 4 bases, with 17 bases left between them. The germline gives CDR1 MDHEN, CDR2 SYDVKM. This CDR3 is 14 amino acids long. The CDR3 sequence is CASTLGASLYEQYF. The CDR3, as DNA: TGTGCCAGCACCCTGGGGGCGAGCTTATACGAGCAGTACTTC. Full variable domain (rest looked up from reference TRBV28 and TRBJ2-7): DVKVTQSSRYLVKRTGEKVFLECVQDMDHENMFWYRQDPGLGLRLIYFSYDVKMKEKGDIPEGYSVSREKKERFSLILESASTNQTSMYLCASTLGASLYEQYFGPGTRLTVT.

The chain links TRBV7-2 to TRBJ1-3, with D tentatively TRBD1 (5 bases). Germline CDR1 is SGHTA and CDR2 is FQGNSA. The CDR3 sequence is 16 residues long. V was pared by 5 bases and J by 0 bases, with 14 bases between. DNA of the CDR3: TGTGCCAGCAGCCTGGGACCAGCGAGCTCTGGAAACACCATATATTTT. Its translation: CASSLGPASSGNTIYF.

The V call is TRBV30, the J call TRBJ2-1; 9 nucleotides agree with TRBD2. CDR1 and CDR2 from the germline V gene are GTSNPN and SVGIG (reference sequence). V trimming: 2 bases; J trimming: 3 bases; junction bases outside the gene matches: 2. CDR3 length: 14 residues. The CDR3 region is CAWSPTSGYNEQFF. CDR3 bases: TGTGCCTGGAGTCCGACTAGCGGCTACAATGAGCAGTTCTTC.

This sequence joins TRBV16 and TRBJ2-1; D remains unclear. The V gene lost 4 bases and the J gene lost 8 bases, with 6 bases spanning the gap. Germline CDR1 and CDR2: KGHSY and FQNENV. The CDR3 loop spans 11 amino acids. CDR3 bases: TGTGCCAGCAGCCCCCACGATGAGCAGTTCTTC. Protein product: CASSPHDEQFF.